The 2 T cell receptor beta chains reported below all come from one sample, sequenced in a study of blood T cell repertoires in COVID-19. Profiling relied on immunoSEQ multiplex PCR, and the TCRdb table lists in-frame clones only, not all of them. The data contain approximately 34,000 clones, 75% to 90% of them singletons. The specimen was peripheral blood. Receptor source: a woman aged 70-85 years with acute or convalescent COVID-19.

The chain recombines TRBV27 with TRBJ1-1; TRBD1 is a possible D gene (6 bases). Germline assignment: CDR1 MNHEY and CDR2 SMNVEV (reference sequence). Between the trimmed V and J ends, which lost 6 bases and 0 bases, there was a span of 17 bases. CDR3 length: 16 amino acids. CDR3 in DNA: TGTGCCAGCAGGAAAACAACGACAGGATTGAACACTGAAGCTTTCTTT. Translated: CASRKTTTGLNTEAFF.

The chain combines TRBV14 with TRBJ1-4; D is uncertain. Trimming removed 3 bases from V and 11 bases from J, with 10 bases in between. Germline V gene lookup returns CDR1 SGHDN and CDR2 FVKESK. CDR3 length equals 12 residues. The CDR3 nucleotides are TGTGCCAGCAGCCAGGGAGGGTGGAAACTGTTTTTT. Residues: CASSQGGWKLFF.